Sequencing of this T cell receptor beta chain was carried out in a study of T-cell memory formation after mild COVID-19. Study summary: The two donors had largely donor-specific TCR clusters.

V lost 6 bases, J lost 1 base, and 7 bases stayed unmatched. CDR1 and CDR2 from the germline V gene are SQVTM and ANQGSEA. This CDR3 is 15 amino acids long. Study conclusions and caveats: Later expanders leaned CD4+, whereas clones that contracted between day 15 and 85 were balanced CD4/CD8. Some responding clones appeared in pre-infection memory, suggesting cross-reactive memory joined.

There are a few counts of this clonotype. Its antigen remains unidentified. A 5'RACE reaction primed in the constant segment made cDNA libraries of TCR alpha and TCR beta, and these carried sample barcodes and UMIs. TCRdb reprocessed the 5' RACE reads with MiXCR, giving one entry per CDR3 protein. Here the sample spans roughly 110,000 distinct CDR3 sequences, 12% being singletons. The receptor's source is an adult woman who had mild COVID-19 (a few samples of this study predate the infection). Cell type and time point are not known. The sequenced material came from PBMCs or a T cell subset sorted from them (not recorded which). The chain links TRBV29-1 to TRBJ2-2; TRBD1 agrees at 8 bases. The CDR3 region has the DNA TGCAGCGTAGACACCGGGACAGGGAACACCGGGGAGCTGTTTTTT. Translated: CSVDTGTGNTGELFF.